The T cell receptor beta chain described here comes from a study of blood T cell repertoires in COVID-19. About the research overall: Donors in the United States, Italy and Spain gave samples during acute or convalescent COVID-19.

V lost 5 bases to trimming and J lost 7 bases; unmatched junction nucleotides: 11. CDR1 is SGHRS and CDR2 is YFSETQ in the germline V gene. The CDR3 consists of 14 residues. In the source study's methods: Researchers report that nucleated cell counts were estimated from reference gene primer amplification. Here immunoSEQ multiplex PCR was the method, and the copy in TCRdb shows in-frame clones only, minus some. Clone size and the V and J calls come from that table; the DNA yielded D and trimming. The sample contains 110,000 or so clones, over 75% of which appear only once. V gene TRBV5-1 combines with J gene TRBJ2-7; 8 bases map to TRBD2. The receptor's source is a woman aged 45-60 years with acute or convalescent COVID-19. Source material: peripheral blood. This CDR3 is CASSPRLASGEQYF. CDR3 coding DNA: TGCGCCAGCAGTCCTCGACTAGCGTCGGGGGAGCAGTACTTC.